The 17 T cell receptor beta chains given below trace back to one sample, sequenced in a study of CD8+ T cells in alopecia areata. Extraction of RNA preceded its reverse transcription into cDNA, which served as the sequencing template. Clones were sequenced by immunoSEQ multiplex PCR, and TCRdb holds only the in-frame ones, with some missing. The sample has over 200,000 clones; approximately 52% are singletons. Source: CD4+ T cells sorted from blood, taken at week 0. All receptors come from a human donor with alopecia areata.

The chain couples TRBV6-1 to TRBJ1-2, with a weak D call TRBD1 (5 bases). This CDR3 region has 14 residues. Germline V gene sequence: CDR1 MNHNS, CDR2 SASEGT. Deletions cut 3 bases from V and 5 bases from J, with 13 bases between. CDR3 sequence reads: CASSDSPGAYGYTF. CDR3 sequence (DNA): TGTGCCAGCAGTGACAGCCCCGGGGCTTATGGCTACACCTTC.

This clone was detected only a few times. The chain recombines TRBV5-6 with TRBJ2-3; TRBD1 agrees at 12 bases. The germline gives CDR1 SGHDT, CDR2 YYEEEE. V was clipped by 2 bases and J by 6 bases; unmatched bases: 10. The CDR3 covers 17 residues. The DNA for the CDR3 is TGTGCCAGCAGCTTAGTCCCGGGACAGGGGGCAGGGGATACGCAGTATTTT. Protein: CASSLVPGQGAGDTQYF.

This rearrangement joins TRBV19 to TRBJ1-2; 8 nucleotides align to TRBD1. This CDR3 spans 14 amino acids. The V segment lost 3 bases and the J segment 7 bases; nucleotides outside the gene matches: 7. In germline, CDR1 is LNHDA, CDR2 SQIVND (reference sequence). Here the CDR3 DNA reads TGTGCCAGTAGTATCACTTCCGGGACAGGTGGCTACACCTTC. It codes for CASSITSGTGGYTF.

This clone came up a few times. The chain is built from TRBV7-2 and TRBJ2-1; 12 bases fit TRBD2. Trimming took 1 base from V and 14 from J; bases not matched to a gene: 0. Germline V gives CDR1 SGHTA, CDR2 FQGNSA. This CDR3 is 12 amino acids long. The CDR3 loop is CASSLGLAGEFF. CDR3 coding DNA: TGTGCCAGCAGCTTAGGACTAGCGGGAGAGTTCTTC.

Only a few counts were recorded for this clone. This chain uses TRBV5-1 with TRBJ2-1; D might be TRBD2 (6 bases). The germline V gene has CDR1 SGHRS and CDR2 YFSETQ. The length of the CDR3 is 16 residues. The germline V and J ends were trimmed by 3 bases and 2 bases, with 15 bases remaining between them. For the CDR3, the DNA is TGCGCCAGCAGCTCCCCCGAAGGAGGGCCCTACAATGAGCAGTTCTTC. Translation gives CASSSPEGGPYNEQFF.

CDR3 sequence: CASSSGGVGTEAFF. The CDR3, as DNA: TGCGCCAGCAGCTCGGGAGGGGTGGGCACTGAAGCTTTCTTT. The chain uses TRBV5-1 and TRBJ1-1; possibly TRBD1 for D (5 bases). This CDR3 comprises 14 residues. Trimming took off 3 bases at V and 4 bases at J, with 13 bases between the two ends. Germline V gives CDR1 SGHRS, CDR2 YFSETQ. Supplemented by reference TRBV5-1 and TRBJ1-1, the full variable domain reads KAGVTQTPRYLIKTRGQQVTLSCSPISGHRSVSWYQQTPGQGLQFLFEYFSETQRNKGNFPGRFSGRQFSNSRSEMNVSTLELGDSALYLCASSSGGVGTEAFFGQGTRLTVV.

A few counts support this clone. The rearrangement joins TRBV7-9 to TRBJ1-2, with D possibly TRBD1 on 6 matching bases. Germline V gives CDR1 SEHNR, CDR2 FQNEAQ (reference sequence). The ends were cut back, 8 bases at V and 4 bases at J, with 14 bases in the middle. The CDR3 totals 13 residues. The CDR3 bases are TGTGCCAGCTGCCGGGACAAAGCCTATGGCTACACCTTC. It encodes CASCRDKAYGYTF.

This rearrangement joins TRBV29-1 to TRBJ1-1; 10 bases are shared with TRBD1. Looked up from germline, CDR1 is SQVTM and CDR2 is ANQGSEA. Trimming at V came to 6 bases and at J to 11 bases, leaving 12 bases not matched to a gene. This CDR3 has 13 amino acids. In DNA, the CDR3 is TGCAGCGTGCTAGTCCCGGGACAGGGGAGCGCTTTCTTT. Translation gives CSVLVPGQGSAFF.

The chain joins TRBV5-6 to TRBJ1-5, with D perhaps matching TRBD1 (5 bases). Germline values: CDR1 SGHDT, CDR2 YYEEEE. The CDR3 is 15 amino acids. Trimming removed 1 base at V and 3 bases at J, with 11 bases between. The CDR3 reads CASSLNPGPNQPQHF. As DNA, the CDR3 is TGTGCCAGCAGCTTGAATCCGGGACCCAATCAGCCCCAGCATTTT.

The DNA for the CDR3 is TGTGCCAGCAGCCCGGGGACTAGTAGGGATACGCAGTATTTT. Protein sequence: CASSPGTSRDTQYF. The chain couples TRBV7-3 to TRBJ2-3; 8 nucleotides align to TRBD2. Germline-derived CDR1 and CDR2 are SGHTA and FQGTGA. V gave up 5 bases and J gave up 6 bases; unmatched junction bases: 7. The CDR3 contains 14 residues. Full variable domain (missing parts from reference TRBV7-3 and TRBJ2-3): GAGVSQTPSNKVTEKGKYVELRCDPISGHTALYWYRQSLGQGPEFLIYFQGTGAADDSGLPNDRFFAVRPEGSVSTLKIQRTERGDSAVYLCASSPGTSRDTQYFGPGTRLTVL.

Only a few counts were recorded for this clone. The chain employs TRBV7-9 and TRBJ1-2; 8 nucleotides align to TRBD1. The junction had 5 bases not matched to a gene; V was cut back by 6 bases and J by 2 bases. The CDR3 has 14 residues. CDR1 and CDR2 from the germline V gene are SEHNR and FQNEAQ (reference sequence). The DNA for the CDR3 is TGTGCCAGCAGTCGACGACAGGGGAACTATGGCTACACCTTC. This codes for CASSRRQGNYGYTF.

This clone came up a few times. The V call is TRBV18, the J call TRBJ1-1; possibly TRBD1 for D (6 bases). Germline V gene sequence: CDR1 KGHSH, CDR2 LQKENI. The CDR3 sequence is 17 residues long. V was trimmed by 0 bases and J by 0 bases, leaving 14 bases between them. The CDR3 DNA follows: TGTGCCAGCTCACCACCAAAATGGAGGGACATGAACACTGAAGCTTTCTTT. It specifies CASSPPKWRDMNTEAFF.

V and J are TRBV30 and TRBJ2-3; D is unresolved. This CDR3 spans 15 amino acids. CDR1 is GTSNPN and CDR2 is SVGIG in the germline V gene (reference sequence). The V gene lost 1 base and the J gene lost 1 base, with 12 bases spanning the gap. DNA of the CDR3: TGTGCCTGGAGTGGGATTATGGCACGCACAGATACGCAGTATTTT. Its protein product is CAWSGIMARTDTQYF.

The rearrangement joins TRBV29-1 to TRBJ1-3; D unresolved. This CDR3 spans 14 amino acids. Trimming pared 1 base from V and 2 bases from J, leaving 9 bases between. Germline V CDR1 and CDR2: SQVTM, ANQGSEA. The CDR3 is CSVEAGLAGNTIYF. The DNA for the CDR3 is TGCAGCGTTGAAGCTGGTCTCGCTGGAAACACCATATATTTT.

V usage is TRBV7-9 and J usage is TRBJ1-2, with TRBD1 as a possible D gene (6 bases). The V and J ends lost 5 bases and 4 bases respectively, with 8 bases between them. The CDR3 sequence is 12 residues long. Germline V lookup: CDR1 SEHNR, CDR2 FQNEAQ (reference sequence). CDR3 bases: TGTGCCAGCAGCAGGACAGTCTATGGCTACACCTTC. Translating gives CASSRTVYGYTF.

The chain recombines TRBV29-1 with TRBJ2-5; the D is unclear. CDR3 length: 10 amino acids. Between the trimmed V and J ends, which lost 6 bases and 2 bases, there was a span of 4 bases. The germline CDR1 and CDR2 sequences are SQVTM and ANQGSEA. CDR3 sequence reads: CSVRQETQYF. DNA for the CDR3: TGCAGCGTCAGGCAAGAGACCCAGTACTTC.

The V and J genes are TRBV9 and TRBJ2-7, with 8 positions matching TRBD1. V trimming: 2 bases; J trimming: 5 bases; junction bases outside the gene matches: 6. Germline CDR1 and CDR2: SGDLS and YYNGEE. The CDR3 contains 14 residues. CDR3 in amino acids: CASSVRQGFDEQYF. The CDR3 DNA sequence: TGTGCCAGCAGCGTGAGACAGGGGTTCGACGAGCAGTACTTC.